The 22 T cell receptor beta chains in this list originate from one sample, sequenced in a study of blood T cell repertoires in COVID-19. Assay used: immunoSEQ multiplex PCR; TCRdb lists only in-frame clones, some missing. The sample includes some 200,000 clones, 80% to 90% of them seen just once. Sample: peripheral blood. The receptors here all came from a woman aged 50 to 60 with active or convalescent COVID-19.

The V and J genes are TRBV19 and TRBJ1-3; D gene ambiguous. CDR3 length: 16 amino acids. Germline CDR1 reads LNHDA; CDR2 reads SQIVND (reference sequence). Trimming left V 6 bases short and J 5 bases short, with 20 bases between. The CDR3 sequence is CASSSTPGQMRNTIYF. In DNA form, the CDR3 reads TGTGCCAGTAGCTCCACTCCAGGCCAAATGAGAAACACCATATATTTT.

Worth noting for this clone: Compared with germline, one end of the junction differs, possibly owing to a read error. The chain joins TRBV6-5 to TRBJ1-2; 9 positions agree with TRBD1. Looked up from germline, CDR1 is MNHEY and CDR2 is SVGAGI. The CDR3 runs to 16 residues. CDR3 amino acids: CASSNSGTGYGYGYTF. Written as DNA, the CDR3 is TGTGCCAGCAGTAACTCCGGGACAGGGTATGGCTATGGCTACACCTTC.

The gene calls are TRBV7-9 and TRBJ2-7; 12 bases map to TRBD1. CDR3 length: 15 amino acids. V was pared by 4 bases and J by 7 bases, with 8 bases of the junction left unmatched. CDR1 is SEHNR and CDR2 is FQNEAQ in the germline V gene (reference sequence). CDR3 nucleotides: TGTGCCAGCAGCTCCTTGGGACAGGGGGCCTGGGAGCAGTACTTC. Its protein is CASSSLGQGAWEQYF.

This chain joins TRBV9 and TRBJ2-2; TRBD2 matches 7 bases. CDR3 length equals 16 residues. CDR1 is SGDLS, CDR2 YYNGEE, per germline. The ends lost 4 bases at V and 5 bases at J; junction bases unmatched: 11. For the CDR3, the DNA is TGTGCCAGCAGCACCTCTGGGAGGGTAGATACCGGGGAGCTGTTTTTT. It specifies CASSTSGRVDTGELFF.

The chain couples TRBV28 to TRBJ2-7, with TRBD2 matching over 9 bases. This CDR3 has 14 amino acids. The germline V gene encodes CDR1 MDHEN and CDR2 SYDVKM. Germline trimming cut 10 bases from V and 4 bases from J; bases unmatched to any gene: 11. Here the CDR3 reads CATVRRSGRYEQYF. CDR3 DNA: TGTGCCACCGTCCGACGGAGCGGGAGGTACGAGCAGTACTTC.

The V gene is TRBV24-1, the J gene TRBJ2-6; 7 bases map to TRBD1. Germline V gives CDR1 KGHDR, CDR2 SFDVKD. The J segment lost 2 bases and the V segment lost 2 bases, leaving 5 bases of the junction unmatched. The CDR3 loop spans 17 amino acids. CDR3 residues: CATSDYKQGTGANVLTF. The CDR3 region has the DNA TGTGCCACCAGTGATTACAAACAGGGGACTGGGGCCAACGTCCTGACTTTC.

The J gene is TRBJ2-3, the V gene TRBV28; 10 nucleotides agree with TRBD2. CDR1 is MDHEN and CDR2 is SYDVKM in the germline V gene. The CDR3 is 14 amino acids. V trimming: 6 bases; J trimming: 6 bases; junction bases outside the gene matches: 6. CDR3 sequence: CASSPGTSADTQYF. Here the CDR3 DNA reads TGTGCCAGCAGCCCCGGGACTAGCGCGGATACGCAGTATTTT.

The rearrangement uses TRBV12-3 or TRBV12-4 and TRBJ1-2, with TRBD1 identical over 9 bases. With 6 bases clipped from V and 8 bases from J, the junction kept 7 bases outside the gene matches. This CDR3 spans 13 amino acids. CDR3 bases: TGTGCCAGCAGACCGGACAGGGGAGGGGGCTACACCTTC. Protein: CASRPDRGGGYTF.

The chain uses TRBV5-4 and TRBJ1-2; D gene ambiguous. The CDR3 spans 13 residues. Germline values: CDR1 SGHNT, CDR2 YYREEE (reference sequence). V dropped 1 base and J dropped 4 bases, with 8 bases sitting between them. In DNA form, the CDR3 reads TGTGCCAGCAGCTTGAGTACGGTCTATGGCTACACCTTC. This translates into CASSLSTVYGYTF.

This clone was found once. The V and J genes are TRBV19 and TRBJ2-2, with D unclear. CDR1 LNHDA and CDR2 SQIVND come from the germline V gene (reference sequence). CDR3 length: 14 residues. Trimming shortened V by 3 bases and J by 6 bases, and 11 bases separated the two germline ends. CDR3 amino acids: CASSIIQAAGELFF. The CDR3 DNA follows: TGTGCCAGTAGTATTATTCAGGCCGCCGGGGAGCTGTTTTTT.

This CDR3 reads CSVRGTGLGELFF. Here the CDR3 DNA reads TGCAGCGTCCGCGGGACAGGCCTCGGGGAGCTGTTTTTT. The chain joins TRBV29-1 to TRBJ2-2, with 8 bases matching TRBD1. The CDR3 is 13 amino acids. The germline V gene has CDR1 SQVTM and CDR2 ANQGSEA. Losses at the gene ends were 6 bases for V and 7 bases for J; bases not matched to a gene: 7.

With respect to this clone: The same CDR3 arises from other DNA sequences in this sample as well. This chain joins TRBV5-1 and TRBJ1-4; no clear D gene. The V gene lost 3 bases and the J gene lost 2 bases, with 11 bases spanning the gap. This CDR3 region has 15 residues. CDR1 SGHRS and CDR2 YFSETQ come from the germline V gene. The CDR3 DNA reads as TGCGCCAGCAGCTCACTAGGTGGCACTAATGAAAAACTGTTTTTT. Translated: CASSSLGGTNEKLFF.

This clone occurred once. V and J are TRBV28 and TRBJ1-3; D not certain. V was cut by 7 bases and J by 5 bases, with 9 bases left in between. This CDR3 is built from 12 residues. CDR1 and CDR2 from the germline V gene are MDHEN and SYDVKM. The CDR3 nucleotides read TGTGCCAGCAACTCACCAAGAAACACCATATATTTT. As protein: CASNSPRNTIYF.

Here the CDR3 DNA reads TGTGCCAGCAGCTTTGGCTCAAACACTGAAGCTTTCTTT. Translating gives CASSFGSNTEAFF. This chain connects TRBV5-5 to TRBJ1-1; D is unclear. This CDR3 is 13 amino acids long. Germline CDR1 reads SGHKS; CDR2 reads YYEKEE (reference sequence). Trimming removed 2 bases at V and 2 bases at J, with 7 bases between.

This sequence joins TRBV2 and TRBJ1-4, with TRBD1 identical over 9 bases. Germline V lookup: CDR1 SNHLY, CDR2 FYNNEI. V shed 7 bases and J 6 bases; nucleotides not matched to a gene: 18. The CDR3 loop spans 18 amino acids. CDR3 region: CASNSRDRAIRSHEKLFF. The CDR3 coding sequence is TGTGCCAGCAACTCCCGGGACAGGGCCATCCGATCCCATGAAAAACTGTTTTTT.

The chain has TRBV28 and TRBJ2-1; 8 bases are a match to TRBD2. CDR1 is MDHEN, CDR2 SYDVKM, per germline. The CDR3 sequence is 15 residues long. J lost 5 bases, V lost 7 bases, and 10 bases had no gene match. The CDR3 spells CASNLSGTGHNEQFF. CDR3 DNA sequence: TGTGCCAGCAACCTTAGCGGGACCGGGCACAATGAGCAGTTCTTC.

This sequence joins TRBV5-6 and TRBJ2-7; D is unclear. CDR1 and CDR2 from the germline V gene are SGHDT and YYEEEE. The CDR3 is 17 amino acids. Trimming took off 2 bases at V and 0 bases at J, with 18 bases between the two ends. This CDR3 reads CASSFPFRSASSYEQYF. In nucleotides, the CDR3 is TGTGCCAGCAGCTTCCCCTTTCGCAGCGCCAGCTCCTACGAGCAGTACTTC.

The chain employs TRBV28 and TRBJ2-6; D call uncertain. Trimming removed 6 bases at V and 8 bases at J, with 8 bases between. This CDR3 is 12 amino acids long. Germline assignment: CDR1 MDHEN and CDR2 SYDVKM. CDR3 protein: CASSQASNVLTF. As DNA, the CDR3 is TGTGCCAGCAGCCAAGCCTCCAACGTCCTGACTTTC.

This chain uses TRBV6-6 with TRBJ1-2; 7 bases agree with TRBD1. Germline CDR1 is MNHNY and CDR2 is SVGAGI (reference sequence). V dropped 5 bases and J dropped 4; count of bases not matched to a gene: 10. The CDR3 consists of 15 residues. The CDR3 here is CASSPLDRSSYGYTF. CDR3 nucleotides: TGTGCCAGCAGTCCTTTGGACAGGTCGTCCTATGGCTACACCTTC.

This clone was counted a few times. As DNA, the CDR3 is TGTGCCAGCAGTGAAATCGGAGGTAGCGGGAGTAATGAGCAGTACTTC. Translation: CASSEIGGSGSNEQYF. The chain employs TRBV6-1 and TRBJ2-7, with 9 bases that match TRBD2. The CDR3 consists of 16 residues. The trim removed 2 bases at V and 7 bases at J, leaving 12 bases unmatched. Per the germline V gene, CDR1 is MNHNS and CDR2 is SASEGT.

The rearrangement links TRBV28 to TRBJ2-3, with D unresolved. This CDR3 is 14 amino acids long. Looked up from germline, CDR1 is MDHEN and CDR2 is SYDVKM. V was clipped by 2 bases and J by 4 bases, with 10 bases between them. CDR3 in DNA: TGTGCCAGCAGTTTAAATTCGAGTCCAGATACGCAGTATTTT. Protein sequence: CASSLNSSPDTQYF.

The chain has TRBV6-2 or TRBV6-3 and TRBJ2-7, with 8 bases fitting TRBD2. V was pared by 3 bases and J by 2 bases, with 12 bases of the junction left unmatched. CDR3 size: 17 residues. The germline V gene has CDR1 MNHEY and CDR2 SVGEGT. CDR3 residues: CASSYGIAGTLTYEQYV. The CDR3 DNA sequence: TGTGCCAGCAGTTATGGGATAGCGGGGACCTTAACCTACGAGCAGTACGTC.